This T cell receptor (beta chain) is drawn from a study of post-analysis software for immune sequencing data (dated by TCRdb to the mid-2010s). A note on the overall study: Recorded disease courses included relapsing-remitting, secondary progressive and progressive-relapsing multiple sclerosis, with some patients lacking subtype annotation. A subset of samples was prepared in parallel using single-end sample barcoding, then pooled and co-amplified after Illumina adapter ligation. The patient repertoires were compared against fewer than twelve previously published healthy control repertoires obtained from donors aged 6 to 25 years. Summary of the overall study and its limitations: Multiple sclerosis patients had significantly lower normalized Chao1 diversity than controls, a result that suggests substantial peripheral T-cell clonal expansion. The multiple sclerosis patient group was slightly younger than the control group. Direct clustering with F measure showed strong co-clustering of samples prepared in the same batch, prompting a batch-effect correction. A handful of TRBV segments, including TRBV5-6, TRBV5-1 and TRBV20-1, were significantly more frequent in patients than controls.

About this clonotype: Its antigen is not yet known. Base qualities are not provided; no much larger clone lies one nucleotide away.

To demonstrate the VDJtools post-analysis software, the study profiled TCR beta repertoires from the peripheral blood of about 13 young patients with multiple sclerosis. The patients with multiple sclerosis were children and adolescents between roughly 6 and 16 years of age. Spanning cysteine to phenylalanine, the CDR3 consists of 13 amino acids. Only the CDR3 portion is preserved as DNA: 39 bases, with reading frame beginning at the first base. Relative to germline, V is 7 bases shorter and J is 0 bases shorter, with 8 bases between their ends. CDR1 and CDR2 are read off the germline V gene (reference sequence) as MNHEY and SMNVEV. Library preparation was by PCR. Reads for this sample came from an Illumina HiSeq 2500. Unique molecular identifiers were incorporated into TCR beta cDNA libraries to reduce PCR and sequencing biases. Approximately 500,000 cDNA molecules were obtained per 1 to 10 million input T cells, so each molecule approximated one T cell. Patient libraries were prepared and sequenced with the same protocol used for the earlier healthy control dataset. Samples belonging to the same batch were prepared together, multiplexed and sequenced on a shared HiSeq lane. Per the source publication's procedure: Raw barcoded reads were processed with MIGEC, discarding single-read molecular identifier groups before consensus assembly and CDR3 extraction. Clonotype tables were post-analysed with VDJtools, and diversity was normalized by down-sampling all datasets to the smallest sample size. To correct batch-related cross-sample contamination, repertoire overlap clustering matched CDR3 amino acid sequences but not nucleotide sequences. The public sequencing data were trimmed at Q25 with fastp and processed into clonotypes with MiXCR by TCRdb, which kept only in-frame beta chains. Entries are consolidated by CDR3 protein sequence, retaining the most common genes and DNA. The V and J calls were not made by the authors but by TCRdb's processing. This sample lists 750,000 to 950,000 distinct CDR3 sequences; around 42% were detected once. Over 4.5% of the sample goes to the ten largest clones.

The receptor comes from a girl aged 10 to 17 with multiple sclerosis. Recombination linked TRBV27 to TRBJ2-3; 5 matching bases give a weak D call of TRBD1. Sequenced sample: blood. The bases are TGTGCCAGCAATGGGGCCAGCACAGATACGCAGTATTTT. This gives the protein CASNGASTDTQYF.